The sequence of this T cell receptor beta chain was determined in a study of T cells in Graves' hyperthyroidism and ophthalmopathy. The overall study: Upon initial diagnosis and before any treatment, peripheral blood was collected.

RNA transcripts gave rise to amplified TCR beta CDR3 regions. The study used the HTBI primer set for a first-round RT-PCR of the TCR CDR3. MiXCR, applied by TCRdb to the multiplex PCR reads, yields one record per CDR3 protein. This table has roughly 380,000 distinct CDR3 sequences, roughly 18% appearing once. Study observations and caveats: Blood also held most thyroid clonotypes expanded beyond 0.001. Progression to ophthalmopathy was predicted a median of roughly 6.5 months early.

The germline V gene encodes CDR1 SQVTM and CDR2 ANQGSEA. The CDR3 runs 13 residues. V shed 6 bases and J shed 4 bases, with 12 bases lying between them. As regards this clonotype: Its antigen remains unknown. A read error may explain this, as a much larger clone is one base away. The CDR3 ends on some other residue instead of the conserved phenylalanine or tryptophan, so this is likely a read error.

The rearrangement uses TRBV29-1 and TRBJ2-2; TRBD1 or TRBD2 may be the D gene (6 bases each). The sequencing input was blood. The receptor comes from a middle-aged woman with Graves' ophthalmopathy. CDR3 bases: TGCAGCGTAGGAGAGGGGGGCACCGGGGAGCTGTTTCTT. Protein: CSVGEGGTGELFL.